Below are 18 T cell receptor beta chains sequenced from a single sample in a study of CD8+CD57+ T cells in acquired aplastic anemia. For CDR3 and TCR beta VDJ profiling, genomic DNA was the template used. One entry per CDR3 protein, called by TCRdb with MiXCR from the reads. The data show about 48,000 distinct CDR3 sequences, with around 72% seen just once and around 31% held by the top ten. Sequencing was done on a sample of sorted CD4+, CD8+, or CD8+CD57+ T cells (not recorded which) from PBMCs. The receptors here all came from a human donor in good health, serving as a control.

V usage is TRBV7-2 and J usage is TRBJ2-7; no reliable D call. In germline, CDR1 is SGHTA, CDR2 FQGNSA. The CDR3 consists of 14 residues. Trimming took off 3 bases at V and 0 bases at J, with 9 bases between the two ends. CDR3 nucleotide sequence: TGTGCCAGCAGCTTCGGGCAGGACTCCTACGAGCAGTACTTC. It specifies CASSFGQDSYEQYF.

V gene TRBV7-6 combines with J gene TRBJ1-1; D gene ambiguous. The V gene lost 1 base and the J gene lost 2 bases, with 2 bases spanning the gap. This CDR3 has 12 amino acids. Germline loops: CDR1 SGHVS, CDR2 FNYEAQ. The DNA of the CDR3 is TGTGCCAGCAGCTTAGACAACACTGAAGCTTTCTTT. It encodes CASSLDNTEAFF.

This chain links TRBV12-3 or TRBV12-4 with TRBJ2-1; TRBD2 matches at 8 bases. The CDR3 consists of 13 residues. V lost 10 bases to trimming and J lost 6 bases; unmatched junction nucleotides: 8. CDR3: CATGAGGTNEQFF. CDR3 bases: TGTGCCACGGGGGCGGGGGGTACCAATGAGCAGTTCTTC.

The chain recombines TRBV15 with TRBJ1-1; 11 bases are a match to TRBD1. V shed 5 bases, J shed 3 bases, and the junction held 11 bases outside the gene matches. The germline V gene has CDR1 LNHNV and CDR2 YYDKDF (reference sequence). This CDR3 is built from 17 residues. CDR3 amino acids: CATSPLGQGAIYTEAFF. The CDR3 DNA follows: TGTGCCACCAGCCCCCTCGGACAGGGGGCGATTTACACTGAAGCTTTCTTT. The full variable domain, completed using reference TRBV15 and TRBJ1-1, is DAMVIQNPRYQVTQFGKPVTLSCSQTLNHNVMYWYQQKSSQAPKLLFHYYDKDFNNEADTPDNFQSRRPNTSFCFLDIRSPGLGDTAMYLCATSPLGQGAIYTEAFFGQGTRLTVV.

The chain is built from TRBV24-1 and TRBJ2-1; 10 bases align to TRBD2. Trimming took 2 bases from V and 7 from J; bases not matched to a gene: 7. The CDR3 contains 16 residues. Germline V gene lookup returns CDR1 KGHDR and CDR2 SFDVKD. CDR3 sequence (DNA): TGTGCCACCAGTGATTGGTCCGGGACTAGCGTTAATGAGCAGTTCTTC. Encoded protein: CATSDWSGTSVNEQFF.

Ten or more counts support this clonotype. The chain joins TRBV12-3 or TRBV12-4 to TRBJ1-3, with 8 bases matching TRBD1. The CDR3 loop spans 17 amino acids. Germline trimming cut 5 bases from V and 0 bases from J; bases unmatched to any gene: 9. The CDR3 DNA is TGTGCCAGCAGTCTACGGACAGGGAGATTCTCTGGAAACACCATATATTTT. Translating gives CASSLRTGRFSGNTIYF.

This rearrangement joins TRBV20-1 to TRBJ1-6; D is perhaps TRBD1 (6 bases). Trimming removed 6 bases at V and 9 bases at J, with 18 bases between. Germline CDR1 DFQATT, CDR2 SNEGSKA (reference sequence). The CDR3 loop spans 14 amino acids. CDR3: CSARTRTDSSPLHF. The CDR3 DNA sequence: TGCAGTGCCCGCACAAGGACAGACAGTTCACCCCTCCACTTT.

The CDR3 nucleotides read TGTGCCAGCAGCTTGGGGACAGGCAATCAGCCCCAGCATTTT. Amino acid sequence: CASSLGTGNQPQHF. The chain has TRBV5-6 and TRBJ1-5; weak D call: TRBD1 (6 bases). CDR1 SGHDT and CDR2 YYEEEE come from the germline V gene. V lost 0 bases, J lost 2 bases, and 6 bases lay in between. There are 14 residues in the CDR3.

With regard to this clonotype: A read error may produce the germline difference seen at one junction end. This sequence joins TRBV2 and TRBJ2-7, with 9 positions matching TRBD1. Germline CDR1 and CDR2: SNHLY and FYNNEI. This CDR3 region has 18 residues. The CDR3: CASSDLTPGDRVAYEQCF. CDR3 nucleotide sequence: TGTGCCAGCAGTGATCTTACCCCGGGGGACAGGGTTGCCTACGAGCAGTGCTTC. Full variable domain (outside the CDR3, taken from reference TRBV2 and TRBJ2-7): EPEVTQTPSHQVTQMGQEVILRCVPISNHLYFYWYRQILGQKVEFLVSFYNNEISEKSEIFDDQFSVERPDGSNFTLKIRSTKLEDSAMYFCASSDLTPGDRVAYEQCFGPGTRLTVT.

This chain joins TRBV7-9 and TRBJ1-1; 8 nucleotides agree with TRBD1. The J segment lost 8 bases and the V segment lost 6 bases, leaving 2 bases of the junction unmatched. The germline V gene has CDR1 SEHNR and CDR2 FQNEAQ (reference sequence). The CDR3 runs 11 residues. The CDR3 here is CASRQGGEAFF. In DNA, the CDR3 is TGTGCCAGCAGACAGGGGGGAGAAGCTTTCTTT.

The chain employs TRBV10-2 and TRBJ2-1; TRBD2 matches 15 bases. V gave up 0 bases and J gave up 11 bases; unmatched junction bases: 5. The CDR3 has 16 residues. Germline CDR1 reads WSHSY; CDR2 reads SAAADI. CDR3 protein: CASSESRTSGRAKQFF. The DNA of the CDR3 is TGCGCCAGCAGTGAGTCGAGGACTAGCGGGAGGGCCAAGCAGTTCTTC.

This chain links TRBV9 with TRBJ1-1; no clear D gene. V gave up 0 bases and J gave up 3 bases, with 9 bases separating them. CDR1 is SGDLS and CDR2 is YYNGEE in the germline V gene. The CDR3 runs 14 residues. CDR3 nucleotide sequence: TGTGCCAGCAGCGTAGGGAAGACCTACACTGAAGCTTTCTTT. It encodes CASSVGKTYTEAFF.

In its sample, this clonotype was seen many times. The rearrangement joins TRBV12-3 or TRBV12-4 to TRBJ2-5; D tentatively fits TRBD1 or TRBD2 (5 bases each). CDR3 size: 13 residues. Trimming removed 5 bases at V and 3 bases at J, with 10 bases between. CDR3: CASSPGTEETQYF. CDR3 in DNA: TGTGCCAGCAGTCCGGGGACGGAAGAGACCCAGTACTTC.

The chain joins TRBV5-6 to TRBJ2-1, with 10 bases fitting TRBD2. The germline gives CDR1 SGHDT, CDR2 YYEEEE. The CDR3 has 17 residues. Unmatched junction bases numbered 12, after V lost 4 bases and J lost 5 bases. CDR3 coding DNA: TGTGCCAGCAGCCTGGGGCTAGCGGGAGAAAAGGACAATGAGCAGTTCTTC. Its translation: CASSLGLAGEKDNEQFF.

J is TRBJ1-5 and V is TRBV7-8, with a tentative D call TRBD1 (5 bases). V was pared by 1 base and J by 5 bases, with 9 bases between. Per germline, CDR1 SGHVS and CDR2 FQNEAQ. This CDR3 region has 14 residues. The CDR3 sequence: CASSLGGIDQPQHF. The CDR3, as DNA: TGTGCCAGCAGCTTAGGGGGGATTGATCAGCCCCAGCATTTT.

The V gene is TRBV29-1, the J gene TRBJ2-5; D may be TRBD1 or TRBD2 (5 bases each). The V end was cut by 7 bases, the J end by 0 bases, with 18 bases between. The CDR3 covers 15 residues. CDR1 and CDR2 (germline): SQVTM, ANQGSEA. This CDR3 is CSGAIGTAYQETQYF. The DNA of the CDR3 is TGCAGCGGGGCTATCGGGACGGCGTACCAAGAGACCCAGTACTTC.

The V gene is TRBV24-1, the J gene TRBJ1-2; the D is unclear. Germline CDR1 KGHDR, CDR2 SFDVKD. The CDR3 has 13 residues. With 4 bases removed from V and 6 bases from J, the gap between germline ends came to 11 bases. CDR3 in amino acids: CATSDQGRDGYTF. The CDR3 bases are TGTGCCACCAGTGACCAAGGACGGGATGGCTACACCTTC.

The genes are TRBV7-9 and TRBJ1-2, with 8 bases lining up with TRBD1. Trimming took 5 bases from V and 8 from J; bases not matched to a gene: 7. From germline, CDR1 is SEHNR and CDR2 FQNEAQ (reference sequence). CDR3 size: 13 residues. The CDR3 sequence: CASSPDRDWGYTF. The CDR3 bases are TGTGCCAGCAGCCCGGACAGGGATTGGGGCTACACCTTC.